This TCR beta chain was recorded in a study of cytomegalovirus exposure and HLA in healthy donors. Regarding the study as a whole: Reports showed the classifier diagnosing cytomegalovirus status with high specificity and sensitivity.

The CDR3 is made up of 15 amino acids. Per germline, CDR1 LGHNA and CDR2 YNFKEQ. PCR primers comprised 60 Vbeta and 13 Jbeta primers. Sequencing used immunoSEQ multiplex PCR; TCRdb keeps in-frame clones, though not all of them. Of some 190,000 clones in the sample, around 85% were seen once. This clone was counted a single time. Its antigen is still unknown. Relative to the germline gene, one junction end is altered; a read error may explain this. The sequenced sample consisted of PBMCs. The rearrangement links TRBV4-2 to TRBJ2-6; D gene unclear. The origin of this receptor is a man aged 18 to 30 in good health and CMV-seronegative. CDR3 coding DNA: TGTGCCAGCAGCCAAGAGGGCTCTAGGGCCAACGTCCTGACTTTC. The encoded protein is CASSQEGSRANVLTF.